Each of the 26 T cell receptor beta chains below was sequenced from the same sample in a study of T cell responses to AZD1222 COVID-19 vaccine. Clones were sequenced by immunoSEQ multiplex PCR, and TCRdb holds only the in-frame ones, with some missing. Seen here are more than 120,000 clones, roughly 90% observed once, and the top ten hold under 5.5%. The sample in question was peripheral blood, obtained 28 days after the second dose of the MenACWY control vaccine. The source is an adult who received the MenACWY meningococcal vaccine as a control.

The V and J genes are TRBV5-1 and TRBJ1-1; D may be TRBD1 (5 bases). V lost 0 bases and J 5 bases, leaving 8 bases between the germline ends. CDR3 length: 13 amino acids. The V gene's germline CDR1 is SGHRS and CDR2 YFSETQ. The CDR3 sequence is CASSLEGRTEAFF. The CDR3, as DNA: TGCGCCAGCAGCTTGGAGGGGAGAACTGAAGCTTTCTTT.

V gene TRBV6-5 combines with J gene TRBJ1-1, with D unclear. V shed 2 bases and J shed 0 bases, with 10 bases lying between them. The CDR3 is 15 residues long. CDR1 MNHEY and CDR2 SVGAGI come from the germline V gene. CDR3 nucleotide sequence: TGTGCCAGCAGTTACGGAGGACGGATGAACACTGAAGCTTTCTTT. Translating gives CASSYGGRMNTEAFF.

The chain is built from TRBV4-1 and TRBJ1-4; 7 nucleotides line up with TRBD1. Germline-derived CDR1 and CDR2 are MGHRA and YSYEKL. V gave up 1 base and J gave up 5 bases; unmatched junction bases: 1. This CDR3 is built from 14 residues. CDR3 nucleotides: TGCGCCAGCAGCCAAGGCAGGGGGAATGAAAAACTGTTTTTT. It encodes CASSQGRGNEKLFF.

V and J are TRBV5-1 and TRBJ2-3; possible D gene TRBD2, 5 bases. The CDR3 has 14 residues. Looked up from germline, CDR1 is SGHRS and CDR2 is YFSETQ. With 5 bases removed from V and 2 bases from J, the gap between germline ends came to 12 bases. CDR3 DNA: TGCGCCAGCAGTTCAGCGGACGTCACAGATACGCAGTATTTT. The encoded protein is CASSSADVTDTQYF.

The chain joins TRBV5-5 to TRBJ1-2; 10 bases are a match to TRBD1. After removal of 3 bases from V and 3 bases from J, the junction contained 5 bases not matched to a gene. The germline CDR1 and CDR2 sequences are SGHKS and YYEKEE (reference sequence). This CDR3 comprises 15 residues. The CDR3 region is CASSSWTGGDYGYTF. CDR3 DNA: TGTGCCAGCAGCTCTTGGACAGGGGGAGACTATGGCTACACCTTC.

The chain employs TRBV5-1 and TRBJ2-1; D perhaps matches TRBD1 (5 bases). Per the germline V gene, CDR1 is SGHRS and CDR2 is YFSETQ. Trimming took off 0 bases at V and 4 bases at J, with 11 bases between the two ends. There are 15 residues in the CDR3. The CDR3 bases are TGCGCCAGCAGCTTGGAAAGCCCAGGGTACAATGAGCAGTTCTTC. It encodes CASSLESPGYNEQFF.

This clone came up once. The chain has TRBV19 and TRBJ2-1; 10 nucleotides match TRBD2. Unmatched junction bases numbered 5, after V lost 1 base and J lost 8 bases. The CDR3 length is 15 residues. Germline V gene data show CDR1 as LNHDA and CDR2 as SQIVND (reference sequence). The chain's CDR3 is CASSIGLAGVYEQFF. DNA of the CDR3: TGTGCCAGTAGTATAGGGCTAGCGGGAGTATATGAGCAGTTCTTC.

The chain is built from TRBV19 and TRBJ1-1; 10 bases fit TRBD1. V lost 5 bases and J lost 3; bases outside the gene matches: 6. CDR3 length: 15 residues. Germline CDR1 is LNHDA and CDR2 is SQIVND (reference sequence). The chain's CDR3 is CASSPRQGAHTEAFF. CDR3 nucleotides: TGTGCCAGTAGTCCACGACAGGGGGCGCACACTGAAGCTTTCTTT.

This clone was seen only once. The junction and the germline gene differ at one end; a read error may be behind it. The chain uses TRBV7-7 and TRBJ2-5; TRBD1 matches at 11 bases. Germline V gene sequence: CDR1 SSHAT, CDR2 FNYEAQ (reference sequence). This CDR3 spans 15 amino acids. The CDR3 loop is CASSPGTGGWETQYF. The CDR3 DNA reads TGTGCTAGCAGCCCCGGGACAGGGGGTTGGGAGACCCAGTACTTC.

The gene calls are TRBV30 and TRBJ1-1; D is unclear. Trimming cost V 2 bases and J 1 base, with 14 bases left between them. CDR1 and CDR2 from the germline V gene are GTSNPN and SVGIG (reference sequence). The CDR3 extends over 15 amino acids. This chain's CDR3 is CAWSTRDFRNTEAFF. CDR3 bases: TGTGCCTGGAGTACGCGGGATTTTCGGAACACTGAAGCTTTCTTT.

J is TRBJ2-7 and V is TRBV11-3; 12 bases agree with TRBD1. This CDR3 region has 17 residues. Germline V CDR1 and CDR2: SGHNT, YENEEA. V shed 4 bases and J 1 base; nucleotides not matched to a gene: 8. CDR3 sequence reads: CASSSGQGASRSYEQYF. CDR3 sequence (DNA): TGTGCCAGCAGCTCGGGACAGGGGGCTAGCAGGTCCTACGAGCAGTACTTC.

The rearrangement joins TRBV3-1 (or the pseudogene TRBV3-2) to TRBJ1-1; D possibly corresponds to TRBD1 (5 bases). V lost 4 bases to trimming and J lost 1 base, with 10 bases between them. There are 14 residues in the CDR3. Germline CDR1 is LGHDT and CDR2 is YNNKEL (reference sequence). The CDR3 here is CASSPRASNTEAFF. The CDR3 DNA sequence: TGTGCCAGCAGCCCCAGGGCCTCGAACACTGAAGCTTTCTTT.

This chain connects TRBV19 to TRBJ2-2, with D possibly called TRBD1 or TRBD2 (5 bases each). CDR3 length equals 13 residues. Germline CDR1 is LNHDA and CDR2 is SQIVND (reference sequence). Deletions cut 9 bases from V and 1 base from J, with 9 bases between. Here the CDR3 reads CASGTGNTGELFF. CDR3 coding DNA: TGTGCCAGCGGGACGGGGAACACCGGGGAGCTGTTTTTT.

The chain employs TRBV30 and TRBJ2-5, with D tentatively TRBD2 (5 bases). CDR1 and CDR2 from the germline V gene are GTSNPN and SVGIG (reference sequence). V lost 0 bases to trimming and J lost 1 base, with 9 bases between them. The CDR3 is made up of 14 amino acids. The DNA for the CDR3 is TGTGCCTGGAGTGTAAGAGGGCCCCAAGAGACCCAGTACTTC. Translating gives CAWSVRGPQETQYF.

As concerns this clone: The DNA is omitted, as the CDR3 cannot be located on it reliably, and the CDR3 follows TCRdb's listing. The gene calls are TRBV28 and TRBJ1-5. Germline V CDR1 and CDR2: MDHEN, SYDVKM. The CDR3 numbers 17 amino acids, ends counted. The CDR3 reads CASSSSSGSYSNQPQHF.

This sequence joins TRBV7-9 and TRBJ1-1; no firm D call. Germline CDR1 is SEHNR and CDR2 is FQNEAQ (reference sequence). CDR3 length: 14 amino acids. Between the trimmed V and J ends, which lost 5 bases and 0 bases, there was a span of 10 bases. The CDR3 coding sequence is TGTGCCAGCAGCCGAGGACGCGTGAACACTGAAGCTTTCTTT. Its protein product is CASSRGRVNTEAFF.

V and J are TRBV4-1 and TRBJ2-5; D is unclear. Deletions cut 1 base from V and 2 bases from J, with 5 bases between. The CDR3 extends over 13 amino acids. The V gene's germline CDR1 is MGHRA and CDR2 YSYEKL. CDR3 DNA: TGCGCCAGCAGCCAAGCCGTTCAAGAGACCCAGTACTTC. Amino acid sequence: CASSQAVQETQYF.

This clone was recorded only once. The chain joins TRBV11-3 to TRBJ1-1; no clear D. The germline V and J ends were trimmed by 4 bases and 1 base, with 19 bases remaining between them. Germline loops: CDR1 SGHNT, CDR2 YENEEA. The CDR3 totals 17 residues. CDR3 nucleotide sequence: TGTGCCAGCAGCTCTTACTTTGTGGACGGAGCGAACACTGAAGCTTTCTTT. As protein: CASSSYFVDGANTEAFF.

The J gene is TRBJ1-5, the V gene TRBV19, with 7 bases that match TRBD1. From germline, CDR1 is LNHDA and CDR2 SQIVND (reference sequence). V dropped 3 bases and J dropped 3; count of bases not matched to a gene: 8. The CDR3 is 16 amino acids. The DNA of the CDR3 is TGTGCCAGTAGTATTGACCGACAGGGCTACAATCAGCCCCAGCATTTT. Translation gives CASSIDRQGYNQPQHF.

V usage is TRBV2 and J usage is TRBJ1-3; 8 positions match TRBD1. CDR1 and CDR2 (germline): SNHLY, FYNNEI. This CDR3 region has 16 residues. V shed 5 bases and J 10 bases; nucleotides not matched to a gene: 16. In DNA form, the CDR3 reads TGTGCCAGCAGTCCGGGACAGGCGCGCCTCAGGCGAACCATATATTTT. This codes for CASSPGQARLRRTIYF.

The chain uses TRBV5-1 and TRBJ2-2; 7 bases fit TRBD2. Germline CDR1 is SGHRS and CDR2 is YFSETQ. Trimming removed 5 bases from V and 7 bases from J; junction bases left unmatched: 5. This CDR3 has 13 amino acids. The CDR3, as DNA: TGCGCCAGCAGAAGGGAGGGTGTCGGGGAGCTGTTTTTT. This encodes CASRREGVGELFF. Full variable domain (outside the CDR3, taken from reference TRBV5-1 and TRBJ2-2): KAGVTQTPRYLIKTRGQQVTLSCSPISGHRSVSWYQQTPGQGLQFLFEYFSETQRNKGNFPGRFSGRQFSNSRSEMNVSTLELGDSALYLCASRREGVGELFFGEGSRLTVL.

The chain has TRBV11-3 and TRBJ2-7; 10 nucleotides align to TRBD1. CDR1 and CDR2 (germline): SGHNT, YENEEA. This CDR3 is built from 15 residues. Germline trimming cut 4 bases from V and 4 bases from J; bases unmatched to any gene: 7. The CDR3 reads CASSSQTGGAYEQYF. The CDR3 DNA reads TGTGCCAGCAGCTCCCAGACAGGGGGCGCATACGAGCAGTACTTC.

The rearrangement uses TRBV5-4 and TRBJ1-2, with 8 bases lining up with TRBD1. Unmatched junction bases numbered 7, after V lost 3 bases and J lost 6 bases. The germline V gene has CDR1 SGHNT and CDR2 YYREEE (reference sequence). CDR3 size: 14 residues. In DNA, the CDR3 is TGTGCCAGCAGCTCAAAGACAGGGGCCGATGGCTACACCTTC. This sequence encodes CASSSKTGADGYTF.

CDR3 coding DNA: TGCGCCAGCAGCCGAAGATTGGGGGCAGGGGGACAGCCCCAGCATTTT. This gives the protein CASSRRLGAGGQPQHF. The rearrangement uses TRBV4-3 and TRBJ1-5; 7 bases fit TRBD1. The V gene end was trimmed by 4 bases and the J gene end by 7 bases; junction bases not matched to a gene: 13. The CDR3 length is 16 residues. CDR1 is LGHNA and CDR2 is YSLEER in the germline V gene.

This chain links TRBV6-5 with TRBJ1-2; 7 bases are a match to TRBD1. The junction had 8 bases not matched to a gene; V was cut back by 6 bases and J by 4 bases. This CDR3 is 14 amino acids long. CDR1 is MNHEY, CDR2 SVGAGI, per germline. The CDR3 loop reads CASRRQGIGYGYTF. The CDR3, as DNA: TGTGCCAGCAGGAGACAGGGAATAGGCTATGGCTACACCTTC.

The chain couples TRBV15 to TRBJ2-7, with a weak D call TRBD1 (5 bases). The germline V gene has CDR1 LNHNV and CDR2 YYDKDF (reference sequence). The CDR3 has 13 residues. V lost 0 bases, J lost 5 bases, and 8 bases lay in between. The CDR3, as DNA: TGTGCCACCAGCAGAGATGGGGCCGACGAGCAGTACTTC. Translating gives CATSRDGADEQYF.